Below, 23 T cell receptor beta chains from the same sample are listed, as sequenced in a study of response to subunit inactivated influenza vaccine. Using its own MiXCR run on the RT-PCR reads, TCRdb lists one record per CDR3 protein. The data show about 620,000 distinct CDR3 sequences, with 10% to 12% seen just once and roughly 9.6% held by the top ten. These data were also reused for a study on T cells expressing NK-cell markers. That work states: Synthesis of TCR beta cDNA relied on 5'RACE template switching carrying UMIs.

This material consisted of PBMCs from blood, taken on the day of vaccination. These receptors all stem from a man over 45 who received an inactivated influenza vaccine.

This chain connects TRBV7-9 to TRBJ2-7; 10 positions agree with TRBD1. Germline loops: CDR1 SEHNR, CDR2 FQNEAQ (reference sequence). The CDR3 spans 16 residues. The V and J ends lost 4 bases and 5 bases, in that order; junction bases with no gene match: 11. The chain's CDR3 is CASSSYSGTGDHEQYF. The CDR3 coding sequence is TGTGCCAGCAGCTCCTACTCCGGGACAGGGGACCACGAGCAGTACTTC.

This clonotype was observed a handful of times. The chain is built from TRBV18 and TRBJ2-3; D not resolved. Trimming removed 0 bases from V and 6 bases from J, with 10 bases in between. CDR1 is KGHSH, CDR2 LQKENI, per germline. The CDR3 has 14 residues. The CDR3 protein is CASSPPYGPDTQYF. CDR3 nucleotide sequence: TGTGCCAGCTCACCACCGTACGGGCCCGATACGCAGTATTTT.

Only a few counts were recorded for this clonotype. The chain combines TRBV3-1 with TRBJ2-7, with TRBD1 matching over 9 bases. Per germline, CDR1 LGHDT and CDR2 YNNKEL (reference sequence). CDR3 length: 16 residues. V lost 4 bases, J lost 3 bases, and 10 bases stayed unmatched. DNA for the CDR3: TGTGCCAGCAGCCGTCCCCGGGGACAGGGTAGCTACGAGCAGTACTTC. As protein: CASSRPRGQGSYEQYF.

The sample holds a few counts of this clonotype. The chain employs TRBV6-5 and TRBJ2-1; no definite D call. Germline V gives CDR1 MNHEY, CDR2 SVGAGI. The V gene lost 2 bases and the J gene lost 9 bases, with 11 bases spanning the gap. The CDR3 is made up of 13 amino acids. The CDR3 reads CASSYRLEFEQFF. The CDR3 bases are TGTGCCAGCAGTTACAGGCTAGAGTTTGAGCAGTTCTTC.

This clonotype has more than one count but fewer than ten. The chain employs TRBV27 and TRBJ2-7, with 7 bases aligning to TRBD2. The germline V gene encodes CDR1 MNHEY and CDR2 SMNVEV (reference sequence). J was trimmed by 2 bases and V by 6 bases; bases with no gene match: 10. The CDR3 covers 15 residues. CDR3 coding DNA: TGTGCCAGCAGCCGGACCGGGGGGTTGACCTACGAGCAGTACTTC. It encodes CASSRTGGLTYEQYF.

This clonotype was counted between two and nine times. The V and J genes are TRBV7-8 and TRBJ2-7; 9 positions match TRBD1. The CDR3 is 16 residues long. V lost 2 bases to trimming and J lost 2 bases; unmatched junction nucleotides: 7. Germline-derived CDR1 and CDR2 are SGHVS and FQNEAQ. The CDR3 DNA follows: TGTGCCAGCAGCTTACTTTCGGGACAGGGTGCCTACGAGCAGTACTTC. Protein sequence: CASSLLSGQGAYEQYF.

V gene TRBV6-5 combines with J gene TRBJ2-7; 10 bases match TRBD1. Germline V CDR1 and CDR2: MNHEY, SVGAGI. V dropped 2 bases and J dropped 2; count of bases not matched to a gene: 3. The CDR3 runs to 15 residues. CDR3 in amino acids: CASSYRDRGTYEQYF. DNA of the CDR3: TGTGCCAGCAGTTACAGGGACAGGGGAACCTACGAGCAGTACTTC.

Ten or more counts support this clonotype. The chain is built from TRBV12-3 or TRBV12-4 and TRBJ1-4; 9 bases are a match to TRBD1. There are 14 residues in the CDR3. Unmatched junction bases numbered 7, after V lost 7 bases and J lost 7 bases. CDR3 sequence (DNA): TGTGCCAGCACCCGACAGGGGGAGGGTGAAAAACTGTTTTTT. It translates to CASTRQGEGEKLFF.

This chain connects TRBV6-5 to TRBJ2-3, with D perhaps TRBD2 (6 bases). From germline, CDR1 is MNHEY and CDR2 SVGAGI. The CDR3 has 16 residues. V shed 0 bases and J shed 0 bases, with 10 bases lying between them. This CDR3 reads CASSYSGSGSTDTQYF. Written as DNA, the CDR3 is TGTGCCAGCAGTTACTCGGGTAGCGGTAGCACAGATACGCAGTATTTT.

This rearrangement joins TRBV7-2 to TRBJ1-6, with unresolved D. The CDR3 spans 13 residues. CDR1 is SGHTA, CDR2 FQGNSA, per germline. The V end was cut by 1 base, the J end by 7 bases, with 5 bases between. The CDR3 nucleotides read TGTGCCAGCAGCTTAGTTACGAATTCACCCCTCCACTTT. Amino acids: CASSLVTNSPLHF.

V is TRBV25-1 and J is TRBJ2-3; tentative D call: TRBD2 (7 bases). The CDR3 runs 15 residues. Trimming removed 2 bases at V and 2 bases at J, with 11 bases between. Looked up from germline, CDR1 is MGHDK and CDR2 is SYGVNS. The CDR3 coding sequence is TGTGCCAGCAGTGAAGGGGGGGCGTTCACAGATACGCAGTATTTT. Protein: CASSEGGAFTDTQYF.

This clonotype was counted between two and nine times. This sequence joins TRBV11-2 and TRBJ2-1, with a possible D match to TRBD1 (5 bases). CDR1 and CDR2 (germline): SGHAT, FQNNGV. Trimming took off 3 bases at V and 12 bases at J, with 15 bases between the two ends. This CDR3 is built from 13 residues. CDR3 in amino acids: CASSFNPRVGQFF. CDR3 DNA: TGTGCCAGCAGCTTCAACCCCAGGGTTGGGCAGTTCTTC.

CDR3 loop: CSVRSGSTDTQYF. CDR3 sequence (DNA): TGCAGCGTCCGTAGCGGGAGCACAGATACGCAGTATTTT. This sequence joins TRBV29-1 and TRBJ2-3, with 7 bases aligning to TRBD2. V lost 6 bases and J lost 0; bases outside the gene matches: 3. Looked up from germline, CDR1 is SQVTM and CDR2 is ANQGSEA. The CDR3 contains 13 residues.

This clonotype was seen many times. The chain recombines TRBV5-1 with TRBJ2-3, with D hard to call. Trimming took 0 bases from V and 6 from J, leaving 14 bases between them. This CDR3 comprises 15 residues. Germline V gene data show CDR1 as SGHRS and CDR2 as YFSETQ. CDR3 sequence reads: CASSLGISEADTQYF. CDR3 DNA: TGCGCCAGCAGCTTGGGTATATCTGAGGCGGATACGCAGTATTTT.

The chain's CDR3 is CSVEDGPLEAKNIQYF. Written as DNA, the CDR3 is TGCAGCGTTGAGGACGGGCCGCTTGAAGCCAAAAACATTCAGTACTTC. This chain links TRBV29-1 with TRBJ2-4; D remains unclear. This CDR3 region has 16 residues. Germline V gene lookup returns CDR1 SQVTM and CDR2 ANQGSEA. Trimming cost V 3 bases and J 0 bases, with 15 bases left between them.

This clonotype was counted a few times. The chain couples TRBV3-1 to TRBJ2-1; weak D call: TRBD2 (6 bases). This CDR3 region has 16 residues. From germline, CDR1 is LGHDT and CDR2 YNNKEL (reference sequence). Trimming stripped 2 bases from V and 5 bases from J, with 16 bases between. The CDR3 DNA is TGTGCCAGCAGCCAAACTTTTTTGGGACTCCACAATGAGCAGTTCTTC. Encoded protein: CASSQTFLGLHNEQFF.

This clonotype was counted a few times. The chain uses TRBV6-5 and TRBJ1-5; D may be TRBD1 (5 bases). The CDR3 totals 16 residues. Per germline, CDR1 MNHEY and CDR2 SVGAGI. Trimming left V 0 bases short and J 0 bases short, with 9 bases between. The CDR3 protein is CASSYSGGYSNQPQHF. The CDR3 DNA sequence: TGTGCCAGCAGTTACTCGGGGGGTTATAGCAATCAGCCCCAGCATTTT.

This clonotype turned up a few times. The chain uses TRBV6-5 and TRBJ2-5, with D possibly matching TRBD2 (5 bases). This CDR3 comprises 17 residues. V shed 4 bases and J shed 2 bases, with 20 bases lying between them. Germline V gene lookup returns CDR1 MNHEY and CDR2 SVGAGI. CDR3 residues: CASSSHRTRGEQETQYF. In DNA, the CDR3 is TGTGCCAGCAGTTCCCATCGGACCCGGGGAGAACAAGAGACCCAGTACTTC.

The chain recombines TRBV9 with TRBJ2-3; the D gene is possibly TRBD2 (6 bases). This CDR3 is 15 amino acids long. The V and J ends lost 3 bases and 1 base respectively, with 12 bases between them. The germline V gene encodes CDR1 SGDLS and CDR2 YYNGEE. CDR3 in DNA: TGTGCCAGCAGCGGCGGGATTTTACGCACAGATACGCAGTATTTT. Its translation: CASSGGILRTDTQYF.

This clonotype was observed a few times. The CDR3 reads CASSYSSSLAFYEQYF. The DNA of the CDR3 is TGTGCCAGCAGTTACTCGAGTAGCTTAGCTTTCTACGAGCAGTACTTC. The chain combines TRBV6-2 or TRBV6-3 with TRBJ2-7; D unresolved. CDR3 length equals 16 residues. Trimming shortened V by 0 bases and J by 3 bases, and 15 bases separated the two germline ends. Germline V gene lookup returns CDR1 MNHEY and CDR2 SVGEGT.

This clonotype was seen more than once but under ten times. This chain uses TRBV12-3 or TRBV12-4 with TRBJ2-7, with D perhaps TRBD2 (6 bases). CDR3 size: 18 residues. V was shortened by 6 bases and J by 4 bases, with 28 bases between the two germline ends. CDR3 nucleotides: TGTGCCAGCAGGTTTTCCCCCAAGCGTAGCGGACATGAATACGAGCAGTACTTC. Translated: CASRFSPKRSGHEYEQYF.

This clonotype was seen only a few times. The chain has TRBV19 and TRBJ2-6; D remains ambiguous. CDR1 and CDR2 (germline): LNHDA, SQIVND (reference sequence). The V gene lost 6 bases and the J gene lost 7 bases, with 19 bases spanning the gap. The length of the CDR3 is 16 residues. CDR3 sequence reads: CASRDGPSSGANVLTF. The CDR3 bases are TGTGCCAGTAGGGATGGGCCTTCATCGGGTGCCAACGTCCTGACTTTC.

CDR3 DNA sequence: TGTGCCAGCAGCCCCGGAGGAGGGCGAATAGAGCAGTACTTC. Amino acid sequence: CASSPGGGRIEQYF. The chain employs TRBV5-4 and TRBJ2-7, with D possibly being TRBD2 (6 bases). CDR3 size: 14 residues. The V end lost 4 bases, the J end lost 7 bases, and 18 bases lay between the germline ends. Per the germline V gene, CDR1 is SGHNT and CDR2 is YYREEE (reference sequence).